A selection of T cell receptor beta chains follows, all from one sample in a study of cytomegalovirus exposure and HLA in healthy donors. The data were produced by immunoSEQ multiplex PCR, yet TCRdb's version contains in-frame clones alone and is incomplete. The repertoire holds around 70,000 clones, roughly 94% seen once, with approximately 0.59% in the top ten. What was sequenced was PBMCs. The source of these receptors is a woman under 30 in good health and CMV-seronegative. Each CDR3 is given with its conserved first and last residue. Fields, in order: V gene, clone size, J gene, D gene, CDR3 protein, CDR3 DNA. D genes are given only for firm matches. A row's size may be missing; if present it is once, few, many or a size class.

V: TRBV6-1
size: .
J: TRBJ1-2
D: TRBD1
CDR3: CASRTSGTGGDGYTF
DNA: TGTGCCAGCAGGACCTCCGGGACAGGGGGCGATGGCTACACCTTC

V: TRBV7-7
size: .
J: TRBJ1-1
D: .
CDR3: CASSRDSNTEAFF
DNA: TGTGCTAGCAGCCGCGATTCTAACACTGAAGCTTTCTTT

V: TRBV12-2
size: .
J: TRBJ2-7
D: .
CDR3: CASRLVFQGGYEQYF
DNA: TGTGCAAGTCGCTTAGTTTTTCAGGGGGGCTACGAGCAGTACTTC

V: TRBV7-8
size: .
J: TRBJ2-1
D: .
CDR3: CASSLETGVSYNEQFF
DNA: TGTGCCAGCAGCTTAGAAACGGGGGTGTCCTACAATGAGCAGTTCTTC

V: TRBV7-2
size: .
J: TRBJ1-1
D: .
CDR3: CASTLIPGGAKDTEAFF
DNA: TGTGCCAGCACCCTGATTCCGGGGGGGGCAAAGGACACTGAAGCTTTCTTT

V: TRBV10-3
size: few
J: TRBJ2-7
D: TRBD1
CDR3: CAIRSDRDYEQYF
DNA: TGTGCCATCAGGTCGGACAGGGACTACGAGCAGTACTTC

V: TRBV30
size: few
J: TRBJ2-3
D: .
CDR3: CAWSVPGGTQYF
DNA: TGTGCCTGGAGTGTACCCGGGGGAACGCAGTATTTT

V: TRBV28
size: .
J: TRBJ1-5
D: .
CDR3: CASSLPRGNNQPQHF
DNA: TGTGCCAGCAGTTTGCCCAGGGGTAACAATCAGCCCCAGCATTTT

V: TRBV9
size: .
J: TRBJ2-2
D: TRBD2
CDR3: CASSVEILAGGPGELFF
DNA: TGTGCCAGCAGCGTAGAGATACTAGCGGGGGGCCCCGGGGAGCTGTTTTTT

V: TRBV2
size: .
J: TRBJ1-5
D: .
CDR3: CASSDGQWEGPQHF
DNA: TGTGCCAGCAGTGATGGACAGTGGGAAGGGCCCCAGCATTTT

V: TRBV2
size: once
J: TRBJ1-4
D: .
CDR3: CASSVRGPTNEKLFF
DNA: TGTGCCAGCAGTGTCAGGGGTCCCACTAATGAAAAACTGTTTTTT

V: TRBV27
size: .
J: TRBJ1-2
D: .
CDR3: CASSLRKGSDLRGYTF
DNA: TGTGCCAGCAGTTTAAGAAAGGGGTCGGACCTCAGGGGCTACACCTTC

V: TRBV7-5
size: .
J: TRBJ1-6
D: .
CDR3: CARSLDDTSPSYNSPLHF
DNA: TGTGCCAGAAGCTTAGACGACACCTCTCCCTCCTATAATTCACCCCTCCACTTT

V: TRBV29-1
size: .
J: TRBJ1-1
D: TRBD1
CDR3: CSAGTGGNTEAFF
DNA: TGCAGCGCCGGGACAGGAGGGAACACTGAAGCTTTCTTT

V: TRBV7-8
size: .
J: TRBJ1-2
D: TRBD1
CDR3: CASSLAGQAFGGYTF
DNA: TGTGCCAGCAGCCTAGCGGGACAGGCTTTTGGTGGCTACACCTTC

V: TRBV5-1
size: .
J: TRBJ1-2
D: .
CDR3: CASSLVGNYYGYTF
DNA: TGCGCCAGCAGCTTGGTCGGGAACTACTATGGCTACACCTTC

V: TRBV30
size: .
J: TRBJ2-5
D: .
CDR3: CAWSGSSRETQYF
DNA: TGTGCCTGGAGTGGATCTAGCAGGGAGACCCAGTACTTC

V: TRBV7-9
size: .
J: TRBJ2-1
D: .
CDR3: CASSLPAGSSYNEQFF
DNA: TGTGCCAGCAGCTTGCCCGCGGGGAGCTCCTACAATGAGCAGTTCTTC

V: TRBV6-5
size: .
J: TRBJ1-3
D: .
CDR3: CASSSYTGGTIYF
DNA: TGTGCCAGCAGTTCATACACGGGGGGCACCATATATTTT

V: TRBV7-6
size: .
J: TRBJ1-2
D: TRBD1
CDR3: CASSPLTGGNYGYTF
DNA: TGTGCCAGCAGTCCTTTGACAGGGGGAAACTATGGCTACACCTTC

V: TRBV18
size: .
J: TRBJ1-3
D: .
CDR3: CASSLWGGTDTIYF
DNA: TGTGCCAGCTCACTTTGGGGGGGCACGGACACCATATATTTT

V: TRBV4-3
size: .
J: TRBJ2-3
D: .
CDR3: CASSHRYSTDTQYF
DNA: TGCGCCAGCAGCCATCGGTACAGTACAGATACGCAGTATTTT

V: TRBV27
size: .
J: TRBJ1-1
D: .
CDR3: CASTRLGRTNTEAFF
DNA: TGTGCCAGCACTCGACTGGGGAGAACAAACACTGAAGCTTTCTTT